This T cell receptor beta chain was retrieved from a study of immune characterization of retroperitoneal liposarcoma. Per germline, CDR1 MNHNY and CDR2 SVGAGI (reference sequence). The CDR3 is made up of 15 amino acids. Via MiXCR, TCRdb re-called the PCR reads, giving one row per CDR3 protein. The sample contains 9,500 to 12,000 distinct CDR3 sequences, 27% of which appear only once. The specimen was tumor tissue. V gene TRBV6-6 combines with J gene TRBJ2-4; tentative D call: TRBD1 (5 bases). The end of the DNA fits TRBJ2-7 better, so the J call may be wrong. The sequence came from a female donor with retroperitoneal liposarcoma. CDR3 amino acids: CASSYVKRQSYEQYF. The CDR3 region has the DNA TGTGCCAGCAGTTACGTTAAACGACAGTCCTACGAGCAGTACTTC.